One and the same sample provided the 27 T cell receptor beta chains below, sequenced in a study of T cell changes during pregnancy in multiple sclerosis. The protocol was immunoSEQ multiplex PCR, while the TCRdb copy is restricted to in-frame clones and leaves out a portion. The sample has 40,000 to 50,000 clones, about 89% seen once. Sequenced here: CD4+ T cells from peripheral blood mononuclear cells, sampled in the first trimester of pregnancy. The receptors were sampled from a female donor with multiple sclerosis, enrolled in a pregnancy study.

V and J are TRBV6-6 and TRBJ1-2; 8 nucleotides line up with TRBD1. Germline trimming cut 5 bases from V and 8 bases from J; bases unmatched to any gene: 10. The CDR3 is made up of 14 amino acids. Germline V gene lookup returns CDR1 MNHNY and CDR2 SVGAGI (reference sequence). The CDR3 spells CASSDRGPVKGYTF. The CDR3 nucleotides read TGTGCCAGCAGTGACAGGGGCCCCGTGAAAGGCTACACCTTC.

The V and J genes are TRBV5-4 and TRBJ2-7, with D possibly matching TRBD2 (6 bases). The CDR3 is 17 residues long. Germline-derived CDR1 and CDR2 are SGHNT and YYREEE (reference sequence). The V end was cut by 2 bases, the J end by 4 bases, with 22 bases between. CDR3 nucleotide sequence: TGTGCCAGCAGCTTTATCGTCGGGGGAGCAACTGAATACGAGCAGTACTTC. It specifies CASSFIVGGATEYEQYF.

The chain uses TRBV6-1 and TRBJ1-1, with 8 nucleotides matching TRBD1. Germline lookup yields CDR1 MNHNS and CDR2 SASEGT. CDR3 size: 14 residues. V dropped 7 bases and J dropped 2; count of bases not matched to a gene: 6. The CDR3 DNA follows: TGTGCCAGCAATATAGACAGGGGAAACACTGAAGCTTTCTTT. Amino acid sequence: CASNIDRGNTEAFF.

This chain's CDR3 is CASSMPFGTSAKFSTDTQYF. CDR3 DNA sequence: TGTGCCAGCAGCATGCCTTTCGGGACTAGCGCCAAGTTTAGCACAGATACGCAGTATTTT. V is TRBV21-1 and J is TRBJ2-3; the D call of TRBD2 is as the table states it, not checked on the DNA. TRBV21-1 is marked as a pseudogene. This CDR3 spans 20 amino acids.

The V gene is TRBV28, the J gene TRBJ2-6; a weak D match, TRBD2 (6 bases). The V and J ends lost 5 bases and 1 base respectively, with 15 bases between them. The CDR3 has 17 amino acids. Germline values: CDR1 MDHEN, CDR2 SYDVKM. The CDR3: CASSTGGLGSGANVLTF. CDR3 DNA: TGTGCCAGCAGTACCGGGGGTCTAGGGTCTGGGGCCAACGTCCTGACTTTC.

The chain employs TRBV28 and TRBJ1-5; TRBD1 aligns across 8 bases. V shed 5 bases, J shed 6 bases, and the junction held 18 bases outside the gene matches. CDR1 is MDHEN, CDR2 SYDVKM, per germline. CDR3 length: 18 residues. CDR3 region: CASSPIGQGIGGGQPQHF. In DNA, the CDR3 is TGTGCCAGCAGTCCCATTGGACAGGGAATAGGAGGGGGTCAGCCCCAGCATTTT. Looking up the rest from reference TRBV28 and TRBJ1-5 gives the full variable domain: DVKVTQSSRYLVKRTGEKVFLECVQDMDHENMFWYRQDPGLGLRLIYFSYDVKMKEKGDIPEGYSVSREKKERFSLILESASTNQTSMYLCASSPIGQGIGGGQPQHFGDGTRLSIL.

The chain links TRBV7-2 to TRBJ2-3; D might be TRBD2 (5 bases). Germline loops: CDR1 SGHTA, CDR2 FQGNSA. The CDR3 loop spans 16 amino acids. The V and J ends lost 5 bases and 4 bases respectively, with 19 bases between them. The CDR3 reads CASSRPGPEGADTQYF. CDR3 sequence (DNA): TGTGCCAGCAGCCGCCCGGGCCCCGAGGGTGCAGATACGCAGTATTTT.

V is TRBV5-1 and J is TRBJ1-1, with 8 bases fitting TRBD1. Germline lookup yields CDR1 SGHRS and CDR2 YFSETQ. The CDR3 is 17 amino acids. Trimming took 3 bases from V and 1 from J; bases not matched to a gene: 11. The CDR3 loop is CASSWGQVASKNTEAFF. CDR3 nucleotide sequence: TGCGCCAGCAGCTGGGGACAGGTAGCATCTAAGAACACTGAAGCTTTCTTT.

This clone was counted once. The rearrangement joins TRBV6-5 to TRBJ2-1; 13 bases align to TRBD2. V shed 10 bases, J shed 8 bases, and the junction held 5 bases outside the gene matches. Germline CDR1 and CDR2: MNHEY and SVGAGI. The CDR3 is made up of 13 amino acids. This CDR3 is CATGLAGVHEQFF. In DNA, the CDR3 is TGTGCCACCGGACTAGCGGGAGTTCATGAGCAGTTCTTC.

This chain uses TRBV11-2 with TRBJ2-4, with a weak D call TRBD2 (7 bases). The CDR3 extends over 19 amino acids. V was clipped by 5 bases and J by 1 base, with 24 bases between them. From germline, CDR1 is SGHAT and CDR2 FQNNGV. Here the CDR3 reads CASSRGEGGEGLAKNIQYF. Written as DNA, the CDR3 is TGTGCCAGCAGCCGGGGGGAAGGGGGGGAGGGCCTTGCCAAAAACATTCAGTACTTC.

CDR3 in DNA: TGTGCCAGCAGTGAATACTCAGGGGCCACTAGTGGCTACACCTTC. Its translation is CASSEYSGATSGYTF. V and J are TRBV25-1 and TRBJ1-2; D is possibly TRBD1 (6 bases). The CDR3 consists of 15 residues. CDR1 and CDR2 from the germline V gene are MGHDK and SYGVNS. V gave up 0 bases and J gave up 7 bases, with 15 bases separating them.

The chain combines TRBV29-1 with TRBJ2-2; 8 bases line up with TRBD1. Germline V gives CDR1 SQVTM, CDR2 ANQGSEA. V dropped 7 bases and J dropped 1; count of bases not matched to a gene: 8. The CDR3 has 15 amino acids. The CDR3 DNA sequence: TGCAGCGCTACAGGGGGTTATCGGAACACCGGGGAGCTGTTTTTT. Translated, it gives CSATGGYRNTGELFF.

The CDR3 is CASSLNGGMPQHF. Here the CDR3 DNA reads TGTGCCAGCAGTTTAAATGGCGGGATGCCCCAGCATTTT. The genes are TRBV28 and TRBJ1-5; D unresolved. Germline-derived CDR1 and CDR2 are MDHEN and SYDVKM. Trimming left V 2 bases short and J 9 bases short, with 11 bases between. The CDR3 covers 13 residues.

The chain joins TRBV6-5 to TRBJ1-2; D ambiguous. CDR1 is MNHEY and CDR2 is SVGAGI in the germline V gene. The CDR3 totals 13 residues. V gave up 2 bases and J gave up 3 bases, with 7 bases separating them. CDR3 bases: TGTGCCAGCAGTTACCAGAGGGACTATGGCTACACCTTC. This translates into CASSYQRDYGYTF.

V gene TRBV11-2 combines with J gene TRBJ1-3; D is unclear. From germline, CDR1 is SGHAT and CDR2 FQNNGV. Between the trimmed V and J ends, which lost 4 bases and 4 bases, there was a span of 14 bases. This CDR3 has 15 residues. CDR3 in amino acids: CASSSQTGWGNTIYF. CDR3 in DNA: TGTGCCAGCAGCTCCCAGACGGGGTGGGGAAACACCATATATTTT.

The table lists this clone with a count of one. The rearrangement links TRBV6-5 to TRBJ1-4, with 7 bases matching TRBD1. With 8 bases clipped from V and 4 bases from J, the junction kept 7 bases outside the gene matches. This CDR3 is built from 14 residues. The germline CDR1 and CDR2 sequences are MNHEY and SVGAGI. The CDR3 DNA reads TGTGCCAGCGGAACGGGACAGAATAATGAAAAACTGTTTTTT. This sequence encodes CASGTGQNNEKLFF.

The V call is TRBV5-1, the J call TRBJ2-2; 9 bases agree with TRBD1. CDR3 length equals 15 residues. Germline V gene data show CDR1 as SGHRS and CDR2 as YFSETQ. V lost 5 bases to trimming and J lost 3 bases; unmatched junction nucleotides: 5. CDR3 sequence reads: CASRQTGGDTGELFF. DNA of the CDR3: TGCGCCAGCAGGCAGACAGGGGGGGACACCGGGGAGCTGTTTTTT.

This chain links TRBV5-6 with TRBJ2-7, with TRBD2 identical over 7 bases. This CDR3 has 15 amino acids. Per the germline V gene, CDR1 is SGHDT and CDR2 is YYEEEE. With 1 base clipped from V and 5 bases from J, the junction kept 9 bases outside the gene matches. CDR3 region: CASSLSGGSRDEQYF. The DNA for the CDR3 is TGTGCCAGCAGCTTGTCTGGCGGGAGTAGAGACGAGCAGTACTTC.

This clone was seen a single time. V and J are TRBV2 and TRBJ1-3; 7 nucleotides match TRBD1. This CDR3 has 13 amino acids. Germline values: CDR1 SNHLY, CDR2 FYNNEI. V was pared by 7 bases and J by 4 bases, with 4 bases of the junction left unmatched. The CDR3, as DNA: TGTGCCAGCACGGGACAGCTCGGAAACACCATATATTTT. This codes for CASTGQLGNTIYF. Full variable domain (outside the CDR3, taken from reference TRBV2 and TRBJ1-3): EPEVTQTPSHQVTQMGQEVILRCVPISNHLYFYWYRQILGQKVEFLVSFYNNEISEKSEIFDDQFSVERPDGSNFTLKIRSTKLEDSAMYFCASTGQLGNTIYFGEGSWLTVV.

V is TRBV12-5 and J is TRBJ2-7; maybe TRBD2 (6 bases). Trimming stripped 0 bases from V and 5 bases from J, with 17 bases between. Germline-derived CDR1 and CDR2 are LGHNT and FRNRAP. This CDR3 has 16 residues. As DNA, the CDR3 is TGTGCTAGTGGTTTGGTATTGGAGGCTAGCGTAAACGAGCAGTACTTC. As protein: CASGLVLEASVNEQYF.

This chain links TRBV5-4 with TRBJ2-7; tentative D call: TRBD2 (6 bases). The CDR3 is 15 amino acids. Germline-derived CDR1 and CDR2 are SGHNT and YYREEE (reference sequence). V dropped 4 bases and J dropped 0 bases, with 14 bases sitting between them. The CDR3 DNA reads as TGTGCCAGCAGCGTAGGGACGGGAGCCTCCTACGAGCAGTACTTC. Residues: CASSVGTGASYEQYF.

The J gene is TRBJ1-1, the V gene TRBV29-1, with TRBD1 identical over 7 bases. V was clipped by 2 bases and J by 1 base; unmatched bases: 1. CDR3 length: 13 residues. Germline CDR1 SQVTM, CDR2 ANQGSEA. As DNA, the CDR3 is TGCAGCGTTGAAAGACAGGGGAACACTGAAGCTTTCTTT. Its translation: CSVERQGNTEAFF.

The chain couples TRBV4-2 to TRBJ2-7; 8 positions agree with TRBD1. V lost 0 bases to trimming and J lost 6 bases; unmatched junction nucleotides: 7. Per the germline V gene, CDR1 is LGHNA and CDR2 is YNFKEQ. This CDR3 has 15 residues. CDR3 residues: CASSQDQGAPREQYF. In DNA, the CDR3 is TGTGCCAGCAGCCAAGACCAGGGGGCGCCCCGCGAGCAGTACTTC.

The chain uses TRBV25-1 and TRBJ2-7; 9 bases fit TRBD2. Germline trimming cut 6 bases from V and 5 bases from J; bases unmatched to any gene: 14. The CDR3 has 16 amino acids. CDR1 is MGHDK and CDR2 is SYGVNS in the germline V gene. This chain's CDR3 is CASSISGSSSFDEQYF. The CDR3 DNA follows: TGTGCCAGCAGCATTAGCGGGAGTTCGTCTTTCGACGAGCAGTACTTC.

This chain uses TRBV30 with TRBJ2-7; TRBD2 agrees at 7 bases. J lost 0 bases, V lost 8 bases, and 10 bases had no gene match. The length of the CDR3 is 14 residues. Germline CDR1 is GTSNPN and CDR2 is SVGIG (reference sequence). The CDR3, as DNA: TGTGCCGGGGGAGGGCTAGCGGACTCCTACGAGCAGTACTTC. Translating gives CAGGGLADSYEQYF.

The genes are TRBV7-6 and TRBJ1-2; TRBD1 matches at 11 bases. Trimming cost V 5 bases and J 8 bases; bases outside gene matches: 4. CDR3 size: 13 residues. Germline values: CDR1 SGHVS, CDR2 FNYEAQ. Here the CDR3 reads CASSTGTGGGYTF. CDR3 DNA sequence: TGTGCCAGCAGCACAGGGACAGGGGGGGGCTACACCTTC.

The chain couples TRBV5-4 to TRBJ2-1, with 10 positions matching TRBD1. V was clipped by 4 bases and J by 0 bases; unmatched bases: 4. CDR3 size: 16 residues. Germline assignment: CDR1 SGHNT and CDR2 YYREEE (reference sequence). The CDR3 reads CASSRTGGSSYNEQFF. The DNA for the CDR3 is TGTGCCAGCAGCCGGACAGGGGGGAGCTCCTACAATGAGCAGTTCTTC.